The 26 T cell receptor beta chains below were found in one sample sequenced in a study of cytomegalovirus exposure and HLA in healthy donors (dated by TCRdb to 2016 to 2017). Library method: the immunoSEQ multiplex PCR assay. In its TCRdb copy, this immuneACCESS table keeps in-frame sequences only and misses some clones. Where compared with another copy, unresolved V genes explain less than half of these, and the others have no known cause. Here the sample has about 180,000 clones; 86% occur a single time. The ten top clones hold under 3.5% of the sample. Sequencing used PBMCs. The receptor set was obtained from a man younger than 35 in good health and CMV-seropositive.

The CDR3, as DNA: TGTGCCAGCAGTTTGGTGCTAGCGGGACTCTACGAGCAGTACTTC. This translates into CASSLVLAGLYEQYF. The V call is TRBV27, the J call TRBJ2-7, with 9 bases lining up with TRBD2. The CDR3 length is 15 residues. V shed 3 bases and J 3 bases; nucleotides not matched to a gene: 6. Germline V CDR1 and CDR2: MNHEY, SMNVEV (reference sequence).

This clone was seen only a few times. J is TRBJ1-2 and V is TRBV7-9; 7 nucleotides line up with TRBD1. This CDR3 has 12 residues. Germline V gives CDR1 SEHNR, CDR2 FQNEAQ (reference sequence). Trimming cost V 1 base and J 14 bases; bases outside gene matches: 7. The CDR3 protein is CASSLGQGTLTF. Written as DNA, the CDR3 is TGTGCCAGCAGCTTAGGACAGGGCACACTAACCTTC.

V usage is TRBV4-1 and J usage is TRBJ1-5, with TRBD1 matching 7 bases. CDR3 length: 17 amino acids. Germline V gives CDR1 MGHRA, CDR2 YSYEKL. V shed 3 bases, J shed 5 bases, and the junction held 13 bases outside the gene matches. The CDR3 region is CASSQVPGQAGDQPQHF. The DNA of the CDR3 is TGCGCCAGCAGCCAGGTACCTGGACAGGCCGGGGATCAGCCCCAGCATTTT.

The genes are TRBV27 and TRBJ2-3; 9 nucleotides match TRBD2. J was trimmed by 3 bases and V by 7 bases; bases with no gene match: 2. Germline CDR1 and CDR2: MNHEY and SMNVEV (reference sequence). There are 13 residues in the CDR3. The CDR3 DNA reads TGTGCCAGCAACCTAGCGGGAACAGATACGCAGTATTTT. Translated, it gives CASNLAGTDTQYF.

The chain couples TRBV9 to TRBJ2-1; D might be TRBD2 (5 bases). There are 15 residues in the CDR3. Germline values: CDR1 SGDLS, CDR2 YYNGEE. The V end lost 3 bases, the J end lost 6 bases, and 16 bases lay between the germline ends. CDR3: CASSERSSIPNEQFF. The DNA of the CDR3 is TGTGCCAGCAGCGAGAGGTCTAGCATCCCCAATGAGCAGTTCTTC.

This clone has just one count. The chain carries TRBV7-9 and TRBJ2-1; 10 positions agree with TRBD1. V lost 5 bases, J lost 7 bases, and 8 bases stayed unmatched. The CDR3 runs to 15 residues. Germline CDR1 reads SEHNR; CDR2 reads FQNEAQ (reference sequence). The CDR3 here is CASSPTGGLGNEQFF. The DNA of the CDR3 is TGTGCCAGCAGCCCGACAGGGGGCTTGGGTAATGAGCAGTTCTTC.

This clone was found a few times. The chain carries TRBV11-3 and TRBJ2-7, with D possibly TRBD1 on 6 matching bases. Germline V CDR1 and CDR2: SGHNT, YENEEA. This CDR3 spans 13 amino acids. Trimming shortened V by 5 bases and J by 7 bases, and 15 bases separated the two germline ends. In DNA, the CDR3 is TGTGCCAGCAGCGCCCAGGGGATGGGGGAGCAGTACTTC. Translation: CASSAQGMGEQYF. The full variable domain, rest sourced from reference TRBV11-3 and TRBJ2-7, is EAGVVQSPRYKIIEKKQPVAFWCNPISGHNTLYWYLQNLGQGPELLIRYENEEAVDDSQLPKDRFSAERLKGVDSTLKIQPAELGDSAVYLCASSAQGMGEQYFGPGTRLTVT.

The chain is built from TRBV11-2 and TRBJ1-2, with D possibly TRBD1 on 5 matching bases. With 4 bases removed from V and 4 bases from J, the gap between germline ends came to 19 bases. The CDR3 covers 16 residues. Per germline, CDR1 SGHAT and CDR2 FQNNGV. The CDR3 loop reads CASSWGVAGIPYGYTF. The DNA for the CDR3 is TGTGCCAGCAGCTGGGGGGTGGCAGGGATACCCTATGGCTACACCTTC. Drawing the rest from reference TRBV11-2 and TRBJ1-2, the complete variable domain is EAGVAQSPRYKIIEKRQSVAFWCNPISGHATLYWYQQILGQGPKLLIQFQNNGVVDDSQLPKDRFSAERLKGVDSTLKIQPAKLEDSAVYLCASSWGVAGIPYGYTFGSGTRLTVV.

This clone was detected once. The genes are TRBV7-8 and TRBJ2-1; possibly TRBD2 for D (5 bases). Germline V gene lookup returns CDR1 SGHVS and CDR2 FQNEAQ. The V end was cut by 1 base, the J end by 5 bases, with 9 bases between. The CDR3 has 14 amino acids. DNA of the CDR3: TGTGCCAGCAGCTTAGTTCTAGCCAACAATGAGCAGTTCTTC. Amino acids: CASSLVLANNEQFF. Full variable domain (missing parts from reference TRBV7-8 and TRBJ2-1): GAGVSQSPRYKVAKRGQDVALRCDPISGHVSLFWYQQALGQGPEFLTYFQNEAQLDKSGLPSDRFFAERPEGSVSTLKIQRTQQEDSAVYLCASSLVLANNEQFFGPGTRLTVL.

CDR3 in amino acids: CAISESGGNTEAFF. The CDR3 DNA follows: TGTGCCATCAGTGAGTCAGGGGGCAACACTGAAGCTTTCTTT. This sequence joins TRBV10-3 and TRBJ1-1; 7 nucleotides align to TRBD1. J gave up 2 bases and V 0 bases, and 0 bases lay outside the gene matches. This CDR3 contains 14 residues. The germline V gene encodes CDR1 ENHRY and CDR2 SYGVKD.

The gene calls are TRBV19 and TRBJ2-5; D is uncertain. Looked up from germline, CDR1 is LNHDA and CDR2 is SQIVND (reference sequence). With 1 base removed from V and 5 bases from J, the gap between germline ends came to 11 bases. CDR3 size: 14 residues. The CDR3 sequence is CASSIVNSVETQYF. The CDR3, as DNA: TGTGCCAGTAGTATAGTAAACTCCGTGGAGACCCAGTACTTC.

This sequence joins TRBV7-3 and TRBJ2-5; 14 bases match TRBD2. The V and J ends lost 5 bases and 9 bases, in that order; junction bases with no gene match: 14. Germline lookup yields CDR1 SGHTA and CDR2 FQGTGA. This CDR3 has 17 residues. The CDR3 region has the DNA TGTGCCAGCAGCCCCTACCCGGGACTAGCGGGAGTGGTGGCCCAGTACTTC. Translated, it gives CASSPYPGLAGVVAQYF.

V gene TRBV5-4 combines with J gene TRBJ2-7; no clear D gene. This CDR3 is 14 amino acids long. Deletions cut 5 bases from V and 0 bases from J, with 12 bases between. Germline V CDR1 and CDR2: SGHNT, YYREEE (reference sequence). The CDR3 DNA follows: TGTGCCAGCAGTCCGGAGATGAGCTCCTACGAGCAGTACTTC. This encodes CASSPEMSSYEQYF.

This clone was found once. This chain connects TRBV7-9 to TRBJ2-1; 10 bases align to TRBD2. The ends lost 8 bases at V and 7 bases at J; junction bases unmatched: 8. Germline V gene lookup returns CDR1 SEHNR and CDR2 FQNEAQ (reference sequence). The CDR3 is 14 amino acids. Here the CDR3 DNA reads TGTGCCAGCGAGGATCTAGCGGGAGTAAATGAGCAGTTCTTC. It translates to CASEDLAGVNEQFF.

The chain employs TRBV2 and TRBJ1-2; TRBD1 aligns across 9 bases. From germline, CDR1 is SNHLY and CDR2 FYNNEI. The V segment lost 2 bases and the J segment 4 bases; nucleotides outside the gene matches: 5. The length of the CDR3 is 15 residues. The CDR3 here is CASSERDRAGYGYTF. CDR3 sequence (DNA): TGTGCCAGCAGTGAAAGGGACAGGGCGGGCTATGGCTACACCTTC.

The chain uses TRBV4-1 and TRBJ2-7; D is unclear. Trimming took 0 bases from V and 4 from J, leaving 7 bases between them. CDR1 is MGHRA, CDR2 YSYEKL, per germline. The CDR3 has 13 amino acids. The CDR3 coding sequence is TGCGCCAGCAGCCAAGAGATCGGTTACGAGCAGTACTTC. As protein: CASSQEIGYEQYF.

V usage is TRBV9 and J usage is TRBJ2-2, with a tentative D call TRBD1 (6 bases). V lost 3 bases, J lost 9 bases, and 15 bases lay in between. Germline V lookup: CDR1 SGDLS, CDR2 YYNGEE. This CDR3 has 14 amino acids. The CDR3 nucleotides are TGTGCCAGCAGCGCCCTAGGGGGTAGAAGGGAGCTGTTTTTT. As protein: CASSALGGRRELFF.

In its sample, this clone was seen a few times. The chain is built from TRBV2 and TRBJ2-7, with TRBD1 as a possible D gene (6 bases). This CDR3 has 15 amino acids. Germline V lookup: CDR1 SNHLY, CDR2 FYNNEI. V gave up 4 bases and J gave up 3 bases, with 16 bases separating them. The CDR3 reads CASSGISRGSYEQYF. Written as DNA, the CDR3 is TGTGCCAGCAGTGGCATCTCAAGGGGGAGCTACGAGCAGTACTTC.

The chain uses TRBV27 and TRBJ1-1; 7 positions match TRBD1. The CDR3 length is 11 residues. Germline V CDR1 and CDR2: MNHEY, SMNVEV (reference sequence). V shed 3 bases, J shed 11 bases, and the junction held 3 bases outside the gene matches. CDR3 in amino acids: CASSFRGNAFF. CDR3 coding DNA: TGTGCCAGCAGTTTCAGGGGGAACGCTTTCTTT.

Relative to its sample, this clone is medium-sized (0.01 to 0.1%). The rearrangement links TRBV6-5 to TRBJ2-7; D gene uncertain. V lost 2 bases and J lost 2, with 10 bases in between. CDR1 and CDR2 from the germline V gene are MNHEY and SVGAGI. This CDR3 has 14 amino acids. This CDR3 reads CASSYHLEAYEQYF. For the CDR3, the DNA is TGTGCCAGCAGTTACCATCTTGAGGCCTACGAGCAGTACTTC.

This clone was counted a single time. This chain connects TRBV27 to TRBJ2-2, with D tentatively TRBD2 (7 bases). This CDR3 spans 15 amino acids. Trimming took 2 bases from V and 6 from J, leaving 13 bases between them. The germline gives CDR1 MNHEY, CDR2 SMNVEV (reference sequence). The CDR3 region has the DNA TGTGCCAGCAGTTTAGGGGGGGCCAGGTCCGGGGAGCTGTTTTTT. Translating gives CASSLGGARSGELFF.

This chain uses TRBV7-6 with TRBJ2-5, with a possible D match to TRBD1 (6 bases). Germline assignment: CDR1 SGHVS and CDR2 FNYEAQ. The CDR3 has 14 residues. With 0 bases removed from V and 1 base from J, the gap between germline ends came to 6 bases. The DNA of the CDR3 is TGTGCCAGCAGCTTAGCGGACAGCCAAGAGACCCAGTACTTC. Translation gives CASSLADSQETQYF.

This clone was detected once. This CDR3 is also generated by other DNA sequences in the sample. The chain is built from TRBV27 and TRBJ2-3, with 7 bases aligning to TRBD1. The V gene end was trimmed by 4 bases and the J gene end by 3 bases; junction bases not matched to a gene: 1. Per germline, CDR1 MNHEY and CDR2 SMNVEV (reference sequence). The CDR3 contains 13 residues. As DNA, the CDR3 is TGTGCCAGCAGTTACAGGGGTACAGATACGCAGTATTTT. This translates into CASSYRGTDTQYF.

The CDR3 loop is CASSYPAARDGELFF. CDR3 DNA: TGTGCCAGCAGTTACCCTGCGGCTCGAGACGGGGAGCTGTTTTTT. V usage is TRBV6-6 and J usage is TRBJ2-2; no reliable D call. The CDR3 extends over 15 amino acids. Germline loops: CDR1 MNHNY, CDR2 SVGAGI (reference sequence). The ends were cut back, 2 bases at V and 7 bases at J, with 14 bases in the middle.

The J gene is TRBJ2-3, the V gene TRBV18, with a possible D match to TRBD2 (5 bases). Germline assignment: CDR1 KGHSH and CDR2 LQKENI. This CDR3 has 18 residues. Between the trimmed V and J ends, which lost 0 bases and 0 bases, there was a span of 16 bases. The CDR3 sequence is CASSPPLRAYSSTDTQYF. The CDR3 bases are TGTGCCAGCTCACCACCGTTGCGGGCATACTCTAGCACAGATACGCAGTATTTT. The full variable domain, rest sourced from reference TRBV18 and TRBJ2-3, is NAGVMQNPRHLVRRRGQEARLRCSPMKGHSHVYWYRQLPEEGLKFMVYLQKENIIDESGMPKERFSAEFPKEGPSILRIQQVVRGDSAAYFCASSPPLRAYSSTDTQYFGPGTRLTVL.

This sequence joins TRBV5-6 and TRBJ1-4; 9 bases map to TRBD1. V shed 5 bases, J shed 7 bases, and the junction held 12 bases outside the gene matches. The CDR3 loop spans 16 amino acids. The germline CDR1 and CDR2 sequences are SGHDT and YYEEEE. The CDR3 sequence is CASSRGHRGPIEKLFF. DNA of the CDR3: TGTGCCAGCAGTCGGGGTCACAGGGGGCCTATTGAAAAACTGTTTTTT.